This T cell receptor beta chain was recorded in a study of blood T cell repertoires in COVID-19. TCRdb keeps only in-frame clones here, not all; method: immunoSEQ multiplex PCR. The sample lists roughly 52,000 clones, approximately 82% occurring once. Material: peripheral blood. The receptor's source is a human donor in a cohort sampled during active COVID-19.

The CDR3 is CASSPGQAYYGYTF. The CDR3 nucleotides read TGTGCCAGTAGTCCGGGACAGGCCTACTATGGCTACACCTTC. The V and J genes are TRBV19 and TRBJ1-2; 8 nucleotides agree with TRBD1. The CDR3 consists of 14 residues. The germline V gene has CDR1 LNHDA and CDR2 SQIVND (reference sequence). The V and J ends lost 5 bases and 3 bases, in that order; junction bases with no gene match: 5.